Listed below are T cell receptor beta chains from one sample, sequenced in a study of T cell responses to AZD1222 COVID-19 vaccine. Repertoires were generated with immunoSEQ multiplex PCR, while TCRdb's copy carries only in-frame clones and drops some. The sample lists around 80,000 clones; 85% to 95% were seen once. This specimen consisted of peripheral blood, obtained 28 days after the second AZD1222 dose. Receptors originate from an adult who received the AZD1222 COVID-19 vaccine. The CDR3 runs from the conserved cysteine through the conserved F or W. The order of the fields is V gene, clone size, J gene, D gene, CDR3 protein, CDR3 DNA. D genes are given only for firm matches. Part of the rows lack a size; the others show once, few, many or a class for expanded clones.

V: TRBV7-9; size: .; J: TRBJ1-6; D: .; CDR3: CASSLGLQGSPLHF; DNA: TGTGCCAGCAGCTTAGGCCTGCAGGGCTCACCCCTCCACTTT
V: TRBV7-8; size: once; J: TRBJ2-2; D: TRBD2; CDR3: CASSLARDYHTGELFF; DNA: TGTGCCAGCAGCTTAGCGAGGGACTACCACACCGGGGAGCTGTTTTTT
V: TRBV15; size: .; J: TRBJ2-1; D: .; CDR3: CATSRDADGEQFF; DNA: TGTGCCACCAGCAGAGACGCGGACGGTGAGCAGTTCTTC
V: TRBV10-3; size: .; J: TRBJ1-1; D: TRBD1; CDR3: CAISGGGGTEAFF; DNA: TGTGCCATCAGTGGAGGGGGCGGGACTGAAGCTTTCTTT
V: TRBV3-1/TRBV3-2; size: once; J: TRBJ2-7; D: .; CDR3: CASSQGPDPGLEQYF; DNA: TGTGCCAGCAGCCAAGGACCAGACCCGGGTCTCGAGCAGTACTTC
V: TRBV11-2; size: .; J: TRBJ2-1; D: .; CDR3: CASSLPQGTSYNEQFF; DNA: TGTGCCAGCAGCTTACCGCAGGGAACGTCCTACAATGAGCAGTTCTTC
V: TRBV6-4; size: once; J: TRBJ2-2; D: TRBD1; CDR3: CASSKLQTGKITGELFF; DNA: TGTGCCAGCTCCAAGCTCCAGACAGGGAAGATCACCGGGGAGCTGTTTTTT
V: TRBV27; size: .; J: TRBJ2-7; D: TRBD1; CDR3: CASRKQGSYEQYF; DNA: TGTGCCAGCAGGAAACAGGGGTCCTACGAGCAGTACTTC
V: TRBV12-3/TRBV12-4; size: .; J: TRBJ1-2; D: .; CDR3: CASRLGSSGYTF; DNA: TGTGCCAGCAGACTTGGGTCATCTGGCTACACCTTC
V: TRBV24-1; size: once; J: TRBJ1-2; D: TRBD1; CDR3: CATSDRTGVRGYTF; DNA: TGTGCCACCAGTGACCGGACAGGGGTTCGTGGCTACACCTTC
V: TRBV10-2; size: .; J: TRBJ2-4; D: .; CDR3: CASSESGVGNIQYF; DNA: TGCGCCAGCAGTGAGTCTGGTGTGGGGAACATTCAGTACTTC
V: TRBV27; size: .; J: TRBJ2-1; D: TRBD2; CDR3: CASTRSGRRHEQFF; DNA: TGTGCCAGCACCCGTAGCGGGAGGCGGCATGAGCAGTTCTTC
V: TRBV7-9; size: .; J: TRBJ2-1; D: .; CDR3: CASSARWQGTDNEQFF; DNA: TGTGCCAGCAGCGCCCGGTGGCAGGGGACTGACAATGAGCAGTTCTTC
V: TRBV29-1; size: few; J: TRBJ2-3; D: TRBD2; CDR3: CSVVAVIAGEGDTQYF; DNA: TGCAGCGTTGTTGCAGTTATAGCGGGAGAGGGAGATACGCAGTATTTT
V: TRBV28; size: .; J: TRBJ1-5; D: .; CDR3: CASSQGGARNQPQHF; DNA: TGTGCCAGCAGCCAAGGGGGGGCCCGCAATCAGCCCCAGCATTTT
V: TRBV5-1; size: once; J: TRBJ2-1; D: .; CDR3: CASSVPTLSSYNEQFF; DNA: TGCGCCAGCAGTGTTCCCACCTTAAGCTCCTACAATGAGCAGTTCTTC
V: TRBV19; size: once; J: TRBJ1-5; D: .; CDR3: CASTGVAQPQHF; DNA: TGTGCCAGTACTGGGGTCGCTCAGCCCCAGCATTTT
V: TRBV11-1; size: .; J: TRBJ1-1; D: .; CDR3: CASSSQQGNTEAFF; DNA: TGTGCCAGCAGCTCACAACAGGGGAACACTGAAGCTTTCTTT
V: TRBV7-2; size: .; J: TRBJ2-7; D: TRBD2; CDR3: CASSTGTSGRDEQYF; DNA: TGTGCCAGCAGCACCGGGACTAGCGGGAGAGACGAGCAGTACTTC
V: TRBV6-1; size: .; J: TRBJ1-2; D: .; CDR3: CASSENGYYGYTF; DNA: TGTGCCAGCAGTGAAAATGGATACTATGGCTACACCTTC
V: TRBV2; size: .; J: TRBJ2-5; D: .; CDR3: CASSEAGQFQETQYF; DNA: TGTGCCAGCAGTGAGGCGGGACAGTTCCAAGAGACCCAGTACTTC
V: TRBV6-5; size: .; J: TRBJ2-7; D: .; CDR3: CASNPGYEQYF; DNA: TGTGCCAGCAACCCCGGTTACGAGCAGTACTTC
V: TRBV21-1; size: .; J: TRBJ2-2; D: .; CDR3: CASRPGDGTGELFF; DNA: TGTGCCAGCAGACCCGGGGACGGGACCGGGGAGCTGTTTTTT
V: TRBV12-2; size: .; J: TRBJ1-1; D: .; CDR3: CASRFGLIRCLMNTEAFF; DNA: TGTGCAAGTCGCTTTGGTCTGATTAGGTGTTTAATGAACACTGAAGCTTTCTTT
V: TRBV6-5; size: .; J: TRBJ2-3; D: .; CDR3: CASSQLSGADTQYF; DNA: TGTGCCAGCAGTCAGTTATCAGGTGCAGATACGCAGTATTTT
V: TRBV19; size: .; J: TRBJ2-7; D: TRBD2; CDR3: CASSMKGAKSGREEQYF; DNA: TGTGCCAGTAGTATGAAGGGGGCGAAGAGCGGGAGGGAAGAGCAGTACTTC
V: TRBV7-6; size: .; J: TRBJ2-1; D: TRBD2; CDR3: CASSLGLAGGNEQFF; DNA: TGTGCCAGCAGCTTAGGGCTAGCGGGAGGTAATGAGCAGTTCTTC
V: TRBV18; size: .; J: TRBJ2-5; D: .; CDR3: CASSPFSDVQETQYF; DNA: TGTGCCAGCTCACCATTCTCGGACGTCCAAGAGACCCAGTACTTC
V: TRBV5-1; size: .; J: TRBJ2-1; D: .; CDR3: CASKMEGSYNEQFF; DNA: TGCGCCAGCAAGATGGAGGGGTCCTACAATGAGCAGTTCTTC
V: TRBV19; size: .; J: TRBJ1-5; D: .; CDR3: CASSLQGVQPQHF; DNA: TGTGCCAGTAGTCTCCAGGGCGTACAGCCCCAGCATTTT
V: TRBV12-5; size: .; J: TRBJ2-2; D: .; CDR3: CASGLEQGFGGRKDTGELFF; DNA: TGTGCTAGTGGTTTGGAACAGGGTTTTGGCGGGAGAAAGGACACCGGGGAGCTGTTTTTT
V: TRBV3-1/TRBV3-2; size: .; J: TRBJ2-1; D: TRBD2; CDR3: CASSIAGVIGNEQFF; DNA: TGTGCCAGCAGCATAGCGGGAGTTATAGGTAATGAGCAGTTCTTC
V: TRBV3-1/TRBV3-2; size: .; J: TRBJ2-7; D: .; CDR3: CASSDGTTYEQYF; DNA: TGTGCCAGCAGCGATGGGACCACCTACGAGCAGTACTTC
V: TRBV10-2; size: .; J: TRBJ1-1; D: .; CDR3: CASRAGADTEAFF; DNA: TGCGCCAGCAGAGCCGGGGCTGACACTGAAGCTTTCTTT
V: TRBV6-6; size: .; J: TRBJ2-3; D: .; CDR3: CASSAHYDTQYF; DNA: TGTGCCAGCAGTGCCCACTACGATACGCAGTATTTT
V: TRBV2; size: .; J: TRBJ2-2; D: .; CDR3: CASRSGRELFF; DNA: TGTGCCAGCAGGAGCGGCCGGGAGCTGTTTTTT
V: TRBV2; size: .; J: TRBJ1-1; D: .; CDR3: CASSALANTEAFF; DNA: TGTGCCAGCTCCGCTCTCGCGAACACTGAAGCTTTCTTT
V: TRBV3-1/TRBV3-2; size: once; J: TRBJ2-2; D: TRBD2; CDR3: CASSRTSGSSGGELFF; DNA: TGTGCCAGCTCGAGGACTAGCGGGAGTTCCGGCGGGGAGCTGTTTTTT
V: TRBV7-2; size: .; J: TRBJ2-2; D: TRBD1; CDR3: CASSRGPVGELFF; DNA: TGTGCCAGCAGCAGGGGGCCGGTCGGGGAGCTGTTTTTT
V: TRBV7-2; size: .; J: TRBJ2-2; D: .; CDR3: CASSLGPSHPVKELFF; DNA: TGTGCCAGCAGCTTGGGACCCTCACACCCCGTGAAGGAGCTGTTTTTT
V: TRBV10-3; size: .; J: TRBJ2-3; D: TRBD2; CDR3: CAISEPGLASDTQYF; DNA: TGTGCCATCAGTGAACCGGGACTAGCGTCAGATACGCAGTATTTT
V: TRBV7-9; size: .; J: TRBJ2-7; D: .; CDR3: CASSVSGWSYEQYF; DNA: TGTGCCAGCAGCGTTTCAGGTTGGTCCTACGAGCAGTACTTC
V: TRBV4-2; size: .; J: TRBJ2-5; D: TRBD2; CDR3: CASSQPSSGEETQYF; DNA: TGTGCCAGCAGCCAACCATCTAGCGGCGAAGAGACCCAGTACTTC
V: TRBV2; size: once; J: TRBJ2-2; D: TRBD2; CDR3: CASSGTSGRLYTGELFF; DNA: TGTGCCAGCAGTGGGACTAGCGGGAGATTGTACACCGGGGAGCTGTTTTTT
V: TRBV6-1; size: .; J: TRBJ2-1; D: TRBD2; CDR3: CASSEALGVGRDNEQFF; DNA: TGTGCCAGCAGTGAAGCCCTAGGGGTGGGGAGGGACAATGAGCAGTTCTTC
V: TRBV4-3; size: .; J: TRBJ2-7; D: .; CDR3: CASSPLGERDEQYF; DNA: TGCGCCAGCAGCCCCCTCGGGGAGAGGGACGAGCAGTACTTC
V: TRBV7-2; size: .; J: TRBJ2-5; D: TRBD2; CDR3: CASSLSSGETQYF; DNA: TGTGCCAGCAGCTTGTCTAGCGGCGAGACCCAGTACTTC
V: TRBV9; size: .; J: TRBJ2-1; D: .; CDR3: CASSVVAGPTTANEQFF; DNA: TGTGCCAGCAGCGTAGTGGCGGGACCGACGACCGCCAATGAGCAGTTCTTC
V: TRBV7-9; size: .; J: TRBJ1-1; D: .; CDR3: CASSLSNTEAFF; DNA: TGTGCCAGCAGCTTATCGAACACTGAAGCTTTCTTT
V: TRBV5-1; size: once; J: TRBJ2-3; D: TRBD1; CDR3: CASSLGGQGTDTQYF; DNA: TGCGCCAGCAGCTTGGGGGGACAGGGCACAGATACGCAGTATTTT
V: TRBV5-8; size: .; J: TRBJ1-2; D: .; CDR3: CASNLGGGYGYTF; DNA: TGTGCCAGCAACCTGGGGGGCGGCTATGGCTACACCTTC
V: TRBV1; size: .; J: TRBJ2-2; D: .; CDR3: CTRSSPGELFF; DNA: TGCACCAGGTCGAGTCCCGGGGAGCTGTTTTTT
V: TRBV4-2; size: .; J: TRBJ1-3; D: .; CDR3: CASSQDGSSGNTIYF; DNA: TGTGCCAGCAGCCAGGACGGTAGCTCTGGAAACACCATATATTTT
V: TRBV7-9; size: .; J: TRBJ1-4; D: TRBD1; CDR3: CASSPPGQGGEKLFF; DNA: TGTGCCAGCAGCCCGCCGGGACAGGGTGGGGAAAAACTGTTTTTT
V: TRBV20-1; size: .; J: TRBJ1-5; D: .; CDR3: CSASGAGAVGNQPQHF; DNA: TGCAGTGCTAGTGGGGCAGGGGCAGTTGGCAATCAGCCCCAGCATTTT
V: TRBV5-4; size: once; J: TRBJ2-3; D: TRBD2; CDR3: CASSLRTSAKDTQYF; DNA: TGTGCCAGCAGCTTAAGGACTAGCGCCAAAGATACGCAGTATTTT
V: TRBV5-1; size: .; J: TRBJ2-6; D: .; CDR3: CASSLEGGGANVLTF; DNA: TGCGCCAGCAGCTTAGAGGGCGGTGGGGCCAACGTCCTGACTTTC
V: TRBV28; size: .; J: TRBJ1-3; D: TRBD1; CDR3: CASSPLGQGGGNTIYF; DNA: TGTGCCAGCAGCCCTTTGGGACAGGGGGGAGGAAACACCATATATTTT
V: TRBV6-5; size: .; J: TRBJ1-6; D: .; CDR3: CAIFQGPRRESPLHF; DNA: TGTGCCATCTTCCAGGGACCACGGAGAGAATCACCCCTCCACTTT
V: TRBV19; size: .; J: TRBJ1-1; D: .; CDR3: CASSISNTEAFF; DNA: TGTGCCAGTAGTATTTCGAACACTGAAGCTTTCTTT